The 27 T cell receptor beta chains given below trace back to one sample, sequenced in a study of blood T cell repertoires in COVID-19. The protocol was immunoSEQ multiplex PCR, while the TCRdb copy is restricted to in-frame clones and leaves out a portion. The data contain fewer than 500,000 clones, roughly nine tenths of them singletons. The sample consisted of PBMCs or T cells enriched from blood (not recorded which). These receptors were obtained from a man younger than 40 who had recovered from COVID-19.

V usage is TRBV30 and J usage is TRBJ1-2; D gene uncertain. Germline loops: CDR1 GTSNPN, CDR2 SVGIG (reference sequence). This CDR3 contains 13 residues. Trimming removed 2 bases at V and 4 bases at J, with 11 bases between. The chain's CDR3 is CAWSMESIYGYTF. The CDR3 DNA follows: TGTGCCTGGAGTATGGAGTCGATCTATGGCTACACCTTC.

The chain is built from TRBV10-2 and TRBJ2-1; unclear D gene. The V end was cut by 0 bases, the J end by 3 bases, with 6 bases between. CDR3 length: 14 amino acids. Germline V gene data show CDR1 as WSHSY and CDR2 as SAAADI. The CDR3 region has the DNA TGCGCCAGCAGTGAGTCGGGCAGCTACAATGAGCAGTTCTTC. Translation: CASSESGSYNEQFF.

V usage is TRBV18 and J usage is TRBJ2-2; perhaps TRBD1 as D (6 bases). CDR3 length: 16 residues. The germline V gene has CDR1 KGHSH and CDR2 LQKENI. With 1 base removed from V and 4 bases from J, the gap between germline ends came to 13 bases. Written as DNA, the CDR3 is TGTGCCAGCTCACCACTAGGACAGAAGGGCACCGGGGAGCTGTTTTTT. Translating gives CASSPLGQKGTGELFF.

The chain carries TRBV7-2 and TRBJ2-7; D is perhaps TRBD2 (7 bases). Germline V gene sequence: CDR1 SGHTA, CDR2 FQGNSA. The V end lost 3 bases, the J end lost 0 bases, and 15 bases lay between the germline ends. The CDR3 extends over 16 amino acids. CDR3 nucleotide sequence: TGTGCCAGCAGCTTCGCTGGGGGCGGGAGCTCCTACGAGCAGTACTTC. This translates into CASSFAGGGSSYEQYF.

V gene TRBV3-1 (or the pseudogene TRBV3-2) combines with J gene TRBJ1-2; weak D call: TRBD1 (6 bases). The CDR3 is made up of 14 amino acids. Germline V gene sequence: CDR1 LGHDT, CDR2 YNNKEL (reference sequence). Trimming left V 4 bases short and J 7 bases short, with 16 bases between. CDR3 DNA sequence: TGTGCCAGCAGCCTCGAGGGGGGGTTGAGTGGCTACACCTTC. As protein: CASSLEGGLSGYTF.

The J gene is TRBJ2-4, the V gene TRBV28; D possibly corresponds to TRBD2 (7 bases). The V end lost 5 bases, the J end lost 3 bases, and 17 bases lay between the germline ends. Germline V gene data show CDR1 as MDHEN and CDR2 as SYDVKM. The CDR3 extends over 16 amino acids. Here the CDR3 reads CASSPGGQGSKNIQYF. The DNA of the CDR3 is TGTGCCAGCAGTCCCGGGGGGCAGGGGAGCAAAAACATTCAGTACTTC.

The chain is built from TRBV3-1 (or the pseudogene TRBV3-2) and TRBJ1-1; 7 bases align to TRBD1. Per germline, CDR1 LGHDT and CDR2 YNNKEL (reference sequence). V was pared by 2 bases and J by 7 bases, with 7 bases of the junction left unmatched. This CDR3 is 14 amino acids long. DNA for the CDR3: TGTGCCAGCAGCCAACCGACAGGGTTGGGTGAAGCTTTCTTT. This gives the protein CASSQPTGLGEAFF.

The gene calls are TRBV6-5 and TRBJ1-5, with 7 bases lining up with TRBD1. The CDR3 is made up of 13 amino acids. V shed 8 bases, J shed 1 base, and the junction held 2 bases outside the gene matches. From germline, CDR1 is MNHEY and CDR2 SVGAGI. CDR3 sequence reads: CASDRVSNQPQHF. CDR3 sequence (DNA): TGTGCCAGCGACAGGGTGAGCAATCAGCCCCAGCATTTT.

The rearrangement uses TRBV18 and TRBJ1-5; D is possibly TRBD1 (5 bases). The CDR3 is 13 amino acids. Trimming left V 2 bases short and J 4 bases short, with 6 bases between. From germline, CDR1 is KGHSH and CDR2 LQKENI. CDR3 residues: CASSPGTNQPQHF. The CDR3 nucleotides are TGTGCCAGCTCACCAGGGACTAATCAGCCCCAGCATTTT. Drawing the rest from reference TRBV18 and TRBJ1-5, the complete variable domain is NAGVMQNPRHLVRRRGQEARLRCSPMKGHSHVYWYRQLPEEGLKFMVYLQKENIIDESGMPKERFSAEFPKEGPSILRIQQVVRGDSAAYFCASSPGTNQPQHFGDGTRLSIL.

The gene calls are TRBV11-2 and TRBJ1-3; D uncertain. Germline V gene lookup returns CDR1 SGHAT and CDR2 FQNNGV. The V end was cut by 3 bases, the J end by 5 bases, with 20 bases between. This CDR3 has 17 amino acids. In DNA, the CDR3 is TGTGCCAGCAGCTTCCAGGCGGAGGAGGTTAGGAGAAACACCATATATTTT. Its translation: CASSFQAEEVRRNTIYF.

The chain couples TRBV5-4 to TRBJ2-1; TRBD2 aligns across 7 bases. CDR3 size: 16 residues. CDR1 SGHNT and CDR2 YYREEE come from the germline V gene (reference sequence). V trimming: 4 bases; J trimming: 9 bases; junction bases outside the gene matches: 16. Here the CDR3 reads CASSEAGASVEGEQFF. As DNA, the CDR3 is TGTGCCAGCAGCGAGGCGGGAGCTTCGGTAGAAGGTGAGCAGTTCTTC.

This CDR3 reads CASSIVAGGRTDTQYF. CDR3 nucleotide sequence: TGTGCCAGCAGTATCGTAGCGGGAGGACGCACAGATACGCAGTATTTT. J is TRBJ2-3 and V is TRBV2; 10 bases are a match to TRBD2. Germline values: CDR1 SNHLY, CDR2 FYNNEI. The length of the CDR3 is 16 residues. V dropped 5 bases and J dropped 1; count of bases not matched to a gene: 6.

The genes are TRBV2 and TRBJ2-1; D perhaps matches TRBD2 (6 bases). Germline V gives CDR1 SNHLY, CDR2 FYNNEI. This CDR3 contains 14 residues. Between the trimmed V and J ends, which lost 5 bases and 7 bases, there was a span of 15 bases. In DNA form, the CDR3 reads TGTGCCAGCAGTCTCCGGGACTGGACTAATGAGCAGTTCTTC. Translating it yields CASSLRDWTNEQFF. The full variable domain, its missing parts supplied by reference TRBV2 and TRBJ2-1, is EPEVTQTPSHQVTQMGQEVILRCVPISNHLYFYWYRQILGQKVEFLVSFYNNEISEKSEIFDDQFSVERPDGSNFTLKIRSTKLEDSAMYFCASSLRDWTNEQFFGPGTRLTVL.

The chain carries TRBV19 and TRBJ2-7, with 8 nucleotides matching TRBD2. The CDR3 loop spans 16 amino acids. With V trimmed by 6 bases and J by 4 bases, 14 bases remained unmatched. Germline lookup yields CDR1 LNHDA and CDR2 SQIVND (reference sequence). DNA for the CDR3: TGTGCCAGTAGGGACCCTTTCGGGAGGGCCCCTTACGAGCAGTACTTC. It translates to CASRDPFGRAPYEQYF.

This chain connects TRBV4-1 to TRBJ2-2, with TRBD1 identical over 7 bases. Germline CDR1 and CDR2: MGHRA and YSYEKL. This CDR3 contains 16 residues. Trimming removed 3 bases from V and 0 bases from J; junction bases left unmatched: 4. The CDR3 sequence is CASSHGTDANTGELFF. The CDR3 DNA follows: TGCGCCAGCAGCCATGGGACAGACGCGAACACCGGGGAGCTGTTTTTT.

Worth noting for this clone: The germline gene is not matched at one end of the junction; a read error may be the cause. The rearrangement uses TRBV12-3 or TRBV12-4 and TRBJ1-1; maybe TRBD1 (5 bases). CDR3 length: 11 residues. The CDR3 region is CASSPGTGAFF. The CDR3 DNA follows: TGTGCCAGCAGCCCCGGGACTGGAGCTTTCTTT.

The J gene is TRBJ1-2, the V gene TRBV10-3; TRBD1 matches 8 bases. This CDR3 comprises 14 residues. With 0 bases clipped from V and 3 bases from J, the junction kept 0 bases outside the gene matches. CDR1 is ENHRY, CDR2 SYGVKD, per germline. The CDR3 here is CAISESTGDYGYTF. The CDR3 DNA reads as TGTGCCATCAGTGAGTCGACAGGGGACTATGGCTACACCTTC.

This chain joins TRBV9 and TRBJ2-5; no reliable D call. The CDR3 has 13 amino acids. Trimming removed 2 bases from V and 1 base from J, with 6 bases in between. From germline, CDR1 is SGDLS and CDR2 YYNGEE. DNA of the CDR3: TGTGCCAGCAGCGTCCGGGTCCAAGAGACCCAGTACTTC. Amino acids: CASSVRVQETQYF.

V is TRBV19 and J is TRBJ2-2; 8 bases map to TRBD2. With V trimmed by 8 bases and J by 4 bases, 12 bases remained unmatched. This CDR3 spans 16 amino acids. The V gene's germline CDR1 is LNHDA and CDR2 SQIVND (reference sequence). CDR3 nucleotides: TGTGCCAGTTGGTGGCGGGAGGATAGTAGCACCGGGGAGCTGTTTTTT. Translating gives CASWWREDSSTGELFF.

The chain is built from TRBV6-2 or TRBV6-3 and TRBJ2-6; 7 bases match TRBD2. Trimming at V came to 3 bases and at J to 0 bases, leaving 8 bases not matched to a gene. CDR1 is MNHEY and CDR2 is SVGEGT in the germline V gene. The CDR3 covers 18 residues. The CDR3 nucleotides are TGTGCCAGCAGTTATCTCCCTAGCGGAAACTCTGGGGCCAACGTCCTGACTTTC. It translates to CASSYLPSGNSGANVLTF.

This chain uses TRBV28 with TRBJ1-2; 8 bases line up with TRBD1. V lost 6 bases and J lost 9; bases outside the gene matches: 6. This CDR3 spans 12 amino acids. The germline V gene has CDR1 MDHEN and CDR2 SYDVKM. The CDR3 here is CASRRTGGSYTF. The CDR3 DNA reads as TGTGCCAGCAGACGTACAGGGGGTAGCTACACCTTC.

The chain combines TRBV7-3 with TRBJ2-7, with D perhaps matching TRBD2 (6 bases). V lost 1 base and J lost 7, with 11 bases in between. There are 13 residues in the CDR3. Germline V gene data show CDR1 as SGHTA and CDR2 as FQGTGA. The CDR3 bases are TGTGCCAGCAGCTTAAAACCGGGACTTGAGCAGTACTTC. It encodes CASSLKPGLEQYF.

As concerns this clone: The identical CDR3 is also encoded by other nucleotide sequences in the sample. V is TRBV11-2 and J is TRBJ1-1; D uncertain. Germline V gene sequence: CDR1 SGHAT, CDR2 FQNNGV. V was clipped by 3 bases and J by 2 bases, with 10 bases between them. The CDR3 consists of 14 residues. The CDR3 sequence is CASSFRPGNTEAFF. In DNA form, the CDR3 reads TGTGCCAGCAGCTTTAGGCCGGGAAACACTGAAGCTTTCTTT.

There are a few counts of this clone. The genes are TRBV2 and TRBJ2-3; D perhaps matches TRBD1 (6 bases). The length of the CDR3 is 16 residues. Germline values: CDR1 SNHLY, CDR2 FYNNEI. Trimming took 5 bases from V and 3 from J, leaving 18 bases between them. CDR3 sequence (DNA): TGTGCCAGCAGTCTATACGGGACATTTGGGACAGATACGCAGTATTTT. This sequence encodes CASSLYGTFGTDTQYF.

This clone is a singleton in its sample. V and J are TRBV5-1 and TRBJ2-5, with 8 bases that match TRBD1. After removal of 2 bases from V and 5 bases from J, the junction contained 5 bases not matched to a gene. CDR3 length equals 14 residues. CDR1 SGHRS and CDR2 YFSETQ come from the germline V gene. The CDR3 DNA follows: TGCGCCAGCAGCTTTACAGGGGGTGAGGAGACCCAGTACTTC. This translates into CASSFTGGEETQYF.

V is TRBV19 and J is TRBJ1-5, with 10 bases aligning to TRBD1. V was pared by 4 bases and J by 4 bases, with 4 bases of the junction left unmatched. Per the germline V gene, CDR1 is LNHDA and CDR2 is SQIVND (reference sequence). This CDR3 region has 15 residues. The CDR3 sequence: CASSTRTGGNQPQHF. The CDR3 DNA reads as TGTGCCAGTAGTACTCGGACAGGGGGGAATCAGCCCCAGCATTTT.

This sequence joins TRBV6-5 and TRBJ2-1; possibly TRBD2 for D (6 bases). CDR1 is MNHEY, CDR2 SVGAGI, per germline. This CDR3 comprises 15 residues. V was cut by 0 bases and J by 4 bases, with 10 bases left in between. The CDR3 DNA follows: TGTGCCAGCAGTTACTCTAGTAGCGGTTACAATGAGCAGTTCTTC. Translated, it gives CASSYSSSGYNEQFF.